A single sample is the source of the 19 T cell receptor beta chains below, sequenced in a study of blood T cell repertoires in COVID-19. The data were produced by immunoSEQ multiplex PCR, yet TCRdb's version contains in-frame clones alone and is incomplete. The top ten clones hold 11% to 15% of a sample with about 53,000 clones, just under 85% of them seen once. The sequenced sample consisted of peripheral blood. The receptors originated from a human donor in a cohort sampled during active COVID-19.

V is TRBV5-4 and J is TRBJ2-5, with TRBD1 matching over 10 bases. CDR1 is SGHNT, CDR2 YYREEE, per germline (reference sequence). This CDR3 spans 15 amino acids. The junction had 4 bases not matched to a gene; V was cut back by 3 bases and J by 2 bases. Here the CDR3 DNA reads TGTGCCAGCAGCTGGGACAGGGGTCGGCAAGAGACCCAGTACTTC. This translates into CASSWDRGRQETQYF.

A few counts support this clone. This chain connects TRBV24-1 to TRBJ1-6; D call uncertain. The ends were cut back, 3 bases at V and 6 bases at J, with 14 bases in the middle. Germline CDR1 is KGHDR and CDR2 is SFDVKD. The CDR3 loop spans 16 amino acids. CDR3 protein: CATSDNSGPINSPLHF. The CDR3 nucleotides are TGTGCCACCAGTGATAATTCAGGTCCCATTAATTCACCCCTCCACTTT.

This sequence joins TRBV6-5 and TRBJ1-2, with D uncertain. The CDR3 consists of 11 residues. Per germline, CDR1 MNHEY and CDR2 SVGAGI. Trimming took off 8 bases at V and 3 bases at J, with 7 bases between the two ends. CDR3 DNA: TGTGCCAGCGGGAGGGACTATGGCTACACCTTC. It specifies CASGRDYGYTF.

The chain has TRBV7-6 and TRBJ1-6; 7 nucleotides align to TRBD1. CDR1 is SGHVS, CDR2 FNYEAQ, per germline. The CDR3 has 14 residues. V lost 5 bases to trimming and J lost 7 bases; unmatched junction nucleotides: 5. CDR3 sequence: CASSPTGDNSPLHF. CDR3 in DNA: TGTGCCAGCAGCCCTACAGGGGACAATTCACCCCTCCACTTT.

The chain is built from TRBV7-2 and TRBJ2-3; the D gene is possibly TRBD2 (5 bases). Germline V lookup: CDR1 SGHTA, CDR2 FQGNSA. The CDR3 length is 19 residues. With 2 bases removed from V and 7 bases from J, the gap between germline ends came to 28 bases. This CDR3 reads CASSLPSSRRGRPSHTQYF. Written as DNA, the CDR3 is TGTGCCAGCAGCTTACCTTCCTCTCGTCGAGGGAGACCTTCGCATACGCAGTATTTT. The full variable domain, in which reference TRBV7-2 and TRBJ2-3 provide the parts outside the CDR3, is GAGVSQSPSNKVTEKGKDVELRCDPISGHTALYWYRQSLGQGLEFLIYFQGNSAPDKSGLPSDRFSAERTGGSVSTLTIQRTQQEDSAVYLCASSLPSSRRGRPSHTQYFGPGTRLTVL.

The chain uses TRBV27 and TRBJ1-2; TRBD1 might be the D (6 bases). This CDR3 spans 15 amino acids. V was trimmed by 4 bases and J by 4 bases, leaving 16 bases between them. Germline V CDR1 and CDR2: MNHEY, SMNVEV (reference sequence). The CDR3 nucleotides are TGTGCCAGCAGTTATAGACAGGTGTCTCCCTATGGCTACACCTTC. It translates to CASSYRQVSPYGYTF.

The chain is built from TRBV27 and TRBJ2-7; TRBD2 is a possible D gene (5 bases). The CDR3 sequence is 14 residues long. V was clipped by 5 bases and J by 0 bases, with 11 bases between them. Looked up from germline, CDR1 is MNHEY and CDR2 is SMNVEV (reference sequence). The CDR3 bases are TGTGCCAGCAGTCGCGGGCGGGCCTCCTACGAGCAGTACTTC. It specifies CASSRGRASYEQYF.

The chain carries TRBV4-2 and TRBJ1-4; a possible D gene is TRBD1 (5 bases). V gave up 1 base and J gave up 4 bases, with 7 bases separating them. The CDR3 sequence is 14 residues long. Germline-derived CDR1 and CDR2 are LGHNA and YNFKEQ. CDR3 DNA: TGTGCCAGCAGCCAAGGGACACGTAATGAAAAACTGTTTTTT. Amino acids: CASSQGTRNEKLFF.

The chain recombines TRBV4-3 with TRBJ1-2; D possibly corresponds to TRBD1 (6 bases). Trimming removed 0 bases from V and 5 bases from J, with 13 bases in between. The V gene's germline CDR1 is LGHNA and CDR2 YSLEER. The CDR3 extends over 15 amino acids. CDR3 residues: CASSQDYGGAYGYTF. The CDR3, as DNA: TGCGCCAGCAGCCAAGATTATGGGGGGGCGTATGGCTACACCTTC.

The rearrangement uses TRBV7-9 and TRBJ1-4; D unclear. V lost 3 bases, J lost 5 bases, and 13 bases lay in between. Germline CDR1 is SEHNR and CDR2 is FQNEAQ (reference sequence). The CDR3 totals 15 residues. CDR3 nucleotides: TGTGCCAGCAGCTTGGGAGGTCAGAGGAATGAAAAACTGTTTTTT. It is translated as CASSLGGQRNEKLFF.

This rearrangement joins TRBV6-5 to TRBJ1-6; no clear D gene. Germline V gives CDR1 MNHEY, CDR2 SVGAGI. The ends were cut back, 0 bases at V and 9 bases at J, with 15 bases in the middle. This CDR3 is 16 amino acids long. The DNA of the CDR3 is TGTGCCAGCAGTTACTCGAGTGCAAAACTCGGTTCACCCCTCCACTTT. This gives the protein CASSYSSAKLGSPLHF.

The sample holds many counts of this clone. The rearrangement uses TRBV19 and TRBJ1-4, with 12 nucleotides matching TRBD1. The V segment lost 10 bases and the J segment 10 bases; nucleotides outside the gene matches: 7. CDR3 length: 13 amino acids. Germline CDR1 and CDR2: LNHDA and SQIVND (reference sequence). CDR3 nucleotide sequence: TGTGCCACCTCCGGGACAGGGGGCGGAAAACTGTTTTTT. Translated, it gives CATSGTGGGKLFF. Complete variable domain (other parts from reference TRBV19 and TRBJ1-4): DGGITQSPKYLFRKEGQNVTLSCEQNLNHDAMYWYRQDPGQGLRLIYYSQIVNDFQKGDIAEGYSVSREKKESFPLTVTSAQKNPTAFYLCATSGTGGGKLFFGSGTQLSVL.

This sequence joins TRBV5-1 and TRBJ2-7; D might be TRBD2 (5 bases). In germline, CDR1 is SGHRS, CDR2 YFSETQ. V gave up 4 bases and J gave up 3 bases, with 23 bases separating them. The CDR3 is 17 residues long. In DNA form, the CDR3 reads TGCGCCAGCAGCCGCCTTCCCACTAGAGAAGCAAACTACGAGCAGTACTTC. Translating it yields CASSRLPTREANYEQYF.

This clone has just one count. This chain links TRBV28 with TRBJ2-3; D is ambiguous. CDR1 and CDR2 from the germline V gene are MDHEN and SYDVKM. The CDR3 is 15 amino acids. Trimming left V 7 bases short and J 0 bases short, with 14 bases between. CDR3 sequence: CASTPLVASTDTQYF. Written as DNA, the CDR3 is TGTGCCAGCACCCCCCTAGTAGCTAGCACAGATACGCAGTATTTT.

The rearrangement joins TRBV6-4 to TRBJ1-6; the D gene is possibly TRBD1 (5 bases). There are 13 residues in the CDR3. The V end was cut by 2 bases, the J end by 7 bases, with 6 bases between. From germline, CDR1 is MRHNA and CDR2 SNTAGT. Here the CDR3 reads CASSDRGNSPLHF. DNA of the CDR3: TGTGCCAGCAGTGACAGGGGAAATTCACCCCTCCACTTT.

The rearrangement links TRBV29-1 to TRBJ2-1; TRBD2 matches 8 bases. CDR1 SQVTM and CDR2 ANQGSEA come from the germline V gene. The junction had 8 bases not matched to a gene; V was cut back by 7 bases and J by 3 bases. The CDR3 loop spans 14 amino acids. In DNA form, the CDR3 reads TGCAGCGCCGAGGGTAGCGGGGTCTACAATGAGCAGTTCTTC. Amino acid sequence: CSAEGSGVYNEQFF.

The chain employs TRBV4-1 and TRBJ1-2; D gene uncertain. CDR1 and CDR2 (germline): MGHRA, YSYEKL. The CDR3 runs to 12 residues. V dropped 3 bases and J dropped 2 bases, with 4 bases sitting between them. In DNA form, the CDR3 reads TGCGCCAGCAGCCAGGAGAACTATGGCTACACCTTC. It codes for CASSQENYGYTF.

The rearrangement links TRBV11-2 to TRBJ1-2; D is perhaps TRBD1 (5 bases). Germline CDR1 reads SGHAT; CDR2 reads FQNNGV. The V gene lost 1 base and the J gene lost 8 bases, with 11 bases spanning the gap. The CDR3 length is 13 residues. CDR3 coding DNA: TGTGCCAGCAGCTTAGTCGGGGGTAGCGGCTACACCTTC. It encodes CASSLVGGSGYTF.

The V and J genes are TRBV28 and TRBJ1-2; tentative D call: TRBD1 (6 bases). The CDR3 has 14 residues. CDR1 MDHEN and CDR2 SYDVKM come from the germline V gene. Trimming pared 7 bases from V and 0 bases from J, leaving 12 bases between. CDR3 in DNA: TGTGCCAGCAAGGGACACGACGCTAACTATGGCTACACCTTC. Its translation: CASKGHDANYGYTF.